The rows below give T cell receptor beta chains drawn from one sample of a study of vaccination and CD4 T cells after COVID-19. One entry per CDR3 protein, called by TCRdb with MiXCR from the PCR reads. Of roughly 13,000 distinct CDR3 sequences in the sample, 53% were seen once. Antigens for these TCRs are unknown. Sequenced material: CD4+ T cells from blood, cultured in vitro. The receptors were gathered from a human donor who had recovered from COVID-19. The CDR3 runs from the conserved cysteine through the conserved F or W. The D gene is left open where the match is weak. Part of the rows lack a size; the others show once, few, many or a class for expanded clones.

>few|TRBV27|TRBJ2-5|NA
CASGRPVETQYF
TGTGCCAGCGGCCGACCGGTGGAGACCCAGTACTTC
>NA|TRBV27|TRBJ2-7|TRBD2
CACGGGFRYEQYF
TGTGCCTGCGGGGGGGGTTTTAGGTACGAGCAGTACTTC
>NA|TRBV2|TRBJ2-7|NA
CASSGGPAPYEQYF
TGTGCCAGCAGTGGTGGGCCCGCCCCCTACGAGCAGTACTTC
>NA|TRBV19|TRBJ1-5|NA
CASSMIDGQPQHF
TGTGCCAGTAGTATGATAGACGGTCAGCCCCAGCATTTT
>NA|TRBV28|TRBJ2-5|NA
CASTRQGEDGETQYF
TGTGCCAGCACGCGGCAGGGGGAGGATGGGGAGACCCAGTACTTC
>NA|TRBV10-3|TRBJ1-5|NA
CAISTGHYSNQPQHF
TGTGCCATCAGCACAGGGCACTATAGCAATCAGCCCCAGCATTTT
>NA|TRBV28|TRBJ1-1|NA
CASSLSSTLVAFF
TGTGCCAGCAGTTTATCCTCGACATTAGTAGCTTTCTTT
>NA|TRBV15|TRBJ2-5|TRBD2
CATSRVGSGGKQETQYF
TGTGCCACCAGCAGAGTTGGTAGCGGGGGGAAGCAAGAGACCCAGTACTTC
>NA|TRBV7-8|TRBJ1-4|NA
CASSRSRGQNEKLFF
TGTGCCAGCAGCAGAAGTCGGGGGCAGAATGAAAAACTGTTTTTT
>NA|TRBV21-1|TRBJ1-1|NA
CASSNLGGTEAFF
TGTGCCAGCAGCAATTTGGGGGGTACTGAAGCTTTCTTT
>NA|TRBV2|TRBJ2-5|NA
CASSLSQETQYF
TGTGCCAGCAGTTTAAGCCAAGAGACCCAGTACTTC
>NA|TRBV20-1|TRBJ2-5|TRBD2
CSATPLGTSGSLETQYF
TGCAGTGCTACCCCCCTTGGGACTAGCGGGAGCTTGGAGACCCAGTACTTC
>NA|TRBV20-1|TRBJ2-7|NA
CSARDAQTYEQYF
TGCAGTGCTAGAGATGCACAGACCTACGAGCAGTACTTC
>NA|TRBV28|TRBJ2-1|NA
CASSWAEYNEQFF
TGTGCCAGCAGTTGGGCGGAGTACAATGAGCAGTTCTTC
>few|TRBV7-2|TRBJ2-1|NA
CASSLRSSPTKGEQFF
TGTGCCAGCAGCTTACGATCCAGCCCAACAAAGGGTGAGCAGTTCTTC
>NA|TRBV6-1|TRBJ2-7|TRBD1
CASSRTGLLYEQYF
TGTGCCAGCAGCCGGACAGGCCTACTCTACGAGCAGTACTTC
>NA|TRBV5-1|TRBJ1-2|NA
CASSLLGDGGGYTF
TGCGCCAGCAGCTTGTTAGGGGATGGGGGAGGCTACACCTTC
>NA|TRBV7-3|TRBJ2-2|TRBD2
CASSLQAGEGTGELFF
TGTGCCAGCAGCTTACAGGCGGGAGAGGGGACCGGGGAGCTGTTTTTT
>few|TRBV20-1|TRBJ2-3|NA
CSAKTTSTDTQYF
TGCAGTGCTAAGACTACTAGCACAGATACGCAGTATTTT
>NA|TRBV29-1|TRBJ2-7|TRBD1
CSVWDSAYEQYF
TGCAGCGTTTGGGACAGTGCTTACGAGCAGTACTTC
>NA|TRBV6-1|TRBJ1-1|NA
CASSVRRLNTEAFF
TGTGCCAGCAGTGTTAGACGGTTGAACACTGAAGCTTTCTTT
>NA|TRBV28|TRBJ2-1|NA
CASSSLTSNEQFF
TGTGCCAGCAGTTCCTTGACTAGCAATGAGCAGTTCTTC
>NA|TRBV2|TRBJ1-5|NA
CASSEWQGRNQPQHF
TGTGCCAGCAGTGAATGGCAGGGTCGCAATCAGCCCCAGCATTTT
>NA|TRBV28|TRBJ2-4|NA
CASSLRDLLGAKNIQYF
TGTGCCAGCAGTCTCCGGGACCTCCTAGGAGCCAAAAACATTCAGTACTTC
>NA|TRBV20-1|TRBJ1-1|NA
CSARQGGDTEAFF
TGCAGTGCTAGGCAAGGGGGGGACACTGAAGCTTTCTTT
>NA|TRBV20-1|TRBJ2-3|TRBD2
CSAPTVAGGSSTDTQYF
TGCAGTGCTCCGACAGTAGCGGGTGGTTCTAGCACAGATACGCAGTATTTT
>NA|TRBV24-1|TRBJ2-1|NA
CATSDGTRGTYNEQFF
TGTGCCACCAGTGACGGGACCCGAGGGACCTACAATGAGCAGTTCTTC
>NA|TRBV28|TRBJ1-3|TRBD1
CASTLPGQRNTIYF
TGTGCCAGCACTCTCCCGGGACAGCGAAACACCATATATTTT
>once|TRBV20-1|TRBJ1-1|NA
CSALPPNTEAFF
TGCAGTGCCTTACCACCGAACACTGAAGCTTTCTTT
>NA|TRBV6-2/TRBV6-3|TRBJ2-1|TRBD2
CASRTMTSGEFF
TGTGCCAGCAGGACAATGACTAGCGGGGAGTTCTTC
>NA|TRBV15|TRBJ1-2|NA
CATSRDGTYGYTF
TGTGCCACCAGCAGAGATGGGACCTATGGCTACACCTTC
>NA|TRBV12-3/TRBV12-4|TRBJ1-2|TRBD1
CASSPGQSLSYGYTF
TGTGCCAGCAGCCCGGGACAGAGTTTAAGTTATGGCTACACCTTC
>NA|TRBV20-1|TRBJ2-2|NA
CSARRGGRALGGELFF
TGCAGTGCTAGAAGAGGGGGGAGGGCCCTCGGCGGGGAGCTGTTTTTT
>NA|TRBV6-1|TRBJ2-3|NA
CASSETWTASTDTQYF
TGTGCCAGCAGTGAAACGTGGACAGCTAGCACAGATACGCAGTATTTT
>NA|TRBV11-3|TRBJ2-2|NA
CASSPTFASNTGELFF
TGTGCCAGCAGCCCCACGTTCGCCAGCAACACCGGGGAGCTGTTTTTT
>NA|TRBV6-5|TRBJ2-3|TRBD2
CASSYPSGRWTDTQYF
TGTGCCAGCAGTTACCCCAGCGGGAGATGGACAGATACGCAGTATTTT
>NA|TRBV2|TRBJ2-7|NA
CASSEATGADYEQYF
TGTGCCAGCAGTGAAGCAACCGGGGCAGACTACGAGCAGTACTTC
>few|TRBV6-1|TRBJ2-2|NA
CASRRGTKNTGELFF
TGTGCCAGCAGACGCGGGACAAAAAACACCGGGGAGCTGTTTTTT
>NA|TRBV18|TRBJ1-1|NA
CASSLNGQGGTEAFF
TGTGCCAGCTCACTCAACGGGCAGGGAGGAACTGAAGCTTTCTTT
>NA|TRBV7-2|TRBJ2-3|TRBD2
CASSSGLAVYTDTQYF
TGTGCCAGCAGCTCTGGACTAGCGGTGTACACAGATACGCAGTATTTT
>NA|TRBV6-2/TRBV6-3|TRBJ2-5|TRBD2
CASSPGLAGRQETQYF
TGTGCCAGCAGCCCTGGACTAGCGGGGCGTCAAGAGACCCAGTACTTC
>once|TRBV6-1|TRBJ1-2|NA
CASGRGATNYGYTF
TGTGCCAGCGGGAGGGGCGCGACTAACTATGGCTACACCTTC
>NA|TRBV12-3/TRBV12-4|TRBJ1-1|NA
CASRVTGRENTEAFF
TGTGCCAGCAGGGTAACCGGTCGGGAGAACACTGAAGCTTTCTTT
>NA|TRBV28|TRBJ2-2|TRBD2
CATSTSGRGTGELFF
TGTGCCACCTCGACTAGCGGGAGGGGCACCGGGGAGCTGTTTTTT
>NA|TRBV11-2|TRBJ2-3|NA
CASSITGFTDTQYF
TGTGCCAGCTCTATTACAGGGTTTACAGATACGCAGTATTTT
>few|TRBV7-6|TRBJ2-3|NA
CASSLGASTDTQYF
TGTGCTAGCAGCTTAGGGGCTAGCACAGATACGCAGTATTTT
>NA|TRBV20-1|TRBJ1-2|NA
CSASSREGPNYGYTF
TGCAGTGCCTCCTCTCGGGAGGGTCCTAACTATGGCTACACCTTC
>few|TRBV27|TRBJ2-5|NA
CASSSIGGETQYF
TGTGCCAGCAGTTCGATTGGGGGGGAGACCCAGTACTTC
>NA|TRBV30|TRBJ1-2|TRBD1
CAWRGGQLGYTF
TGTGCCTGGAGGGGGGGACAGCTCGGCTACACCTTC
>NA|TRBV28|TRBJ1-6|TRBD1
CASSSTGEGGSPLHF
TGTGCCAGCAGTTCTACAGGGGAGGGCGGATCACCCCTCCACTTT
>NA|TRBV30|TRBJ2-6|TRBD1
CAWSGRTGGQEGANVLTF
TGTGCCTGGAGTGGCAGGACAGGGGGTCAAGAAGGGGCCAACGTCCTGACTTTC
>NA|TRBV6-5|TRBJ1-2|NA
CASSYDRNYGYTF
TGTGCCAGCAGTTACGACAGGAACTATGGCTACACCTTC
>few|TRBV20-1|TRBJ1-1|TRBD1
CSARDLGGTGKDSNTEAFF
TGCAGTGCTAGAGATTTGGGAGGGACAGGGAAGGACTCGAACACTGAAGCTTTCTTT
>NA|TRBV6-5|TRBJ1-4|TRBD1
CASSYSDRGREKLFF
TGTGCCAGCAGTTACTCTGACAGGGGGCGGGAAAAACTGTTTTTT
>NA|TRBV7-9|TRBJ1-4|TRBD1
CASSPPRLGQGNEKLFF
TGTGCCAGCAGCCCCCCTAGATTGGGACAGGGGAATGAAAAACTGTTTTTT